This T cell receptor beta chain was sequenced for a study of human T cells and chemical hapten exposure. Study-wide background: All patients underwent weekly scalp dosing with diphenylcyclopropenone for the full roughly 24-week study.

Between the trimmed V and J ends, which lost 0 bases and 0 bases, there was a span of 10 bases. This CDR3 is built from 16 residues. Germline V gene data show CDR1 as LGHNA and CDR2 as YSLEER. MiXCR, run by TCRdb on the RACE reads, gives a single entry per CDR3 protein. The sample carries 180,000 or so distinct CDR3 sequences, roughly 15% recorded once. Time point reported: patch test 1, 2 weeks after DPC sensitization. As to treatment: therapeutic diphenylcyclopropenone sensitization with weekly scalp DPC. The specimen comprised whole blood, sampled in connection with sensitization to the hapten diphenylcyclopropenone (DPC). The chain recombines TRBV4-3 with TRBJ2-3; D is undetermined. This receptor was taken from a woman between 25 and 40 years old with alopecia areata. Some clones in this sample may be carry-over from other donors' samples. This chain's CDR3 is CASSQEGRMSTDTQYF. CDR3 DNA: TGCGCCAGCAGCCAAGAAGGTAGGATGAGCACAGATACGCAGTATTTT.